The 29 T cell receptor beta chains reported below all come from one sample, sequenced in a study of blood T cells in healthy people across ages. The second PCR ran roughly 7 to 11 cycles with a sample-barcoded 5' primer and J-beta primers. MiXCR, applied by TCRdb to the 5' RACE reads, yields one record per CDR3 protein. This sample yields 750,000 to 950,000 distinct CDR3 sequences, of which under 35% are seen a single time; approximately 10% belongs to the top ten. These data were also filed under a second study, of T cells of mothers and their children.

The sample comprised blood. The source is a woman aged 40-49 years in good health.

The chain joins TRBV7-2 to TRBJ2-3; tentative D call: TRBD2 (5 bases). CDR3 length equals 13 residues. CDR1 and CDR2 from the germline V gene are SGHTA and FQGNSA. Trimming stripped 4 bases from V and 5 bases from J, with 10 bases between. CDR3 sequence reads: CASSYLAKDTQYF. In DNA, the CDR3 is TGTGCCAGCAGCTACCTAGCAAAAGATACGCAGTATTTT.

In this sample, this clonotype turned up many times. Mismatch with germline at one junction end may stem from a read error. The V and J genes are TRBV5-1 and TRBJ2-5; D is possibly TRBD1 (5 bases). The germline V gene encodes CDR1 SGHRS and CDR2 YFSETQ. The CDR3 length is 13 residues. CDR3 sequence: CASSLRPGETQYF. CDR3 in DNA: TGTGCCAGCAGCTTACGGCCAGGGGAGACCCAGTACTTC.

The chain combines TRBV20-1 with TRBJ2-7; a weak D match, TRBD1 (6 bases). Germline V lookup: CDR1 DFQATT, CDR2 SNEGSKA (reference sequence). The V end was cut by 0 bases, the J end by 5 bases, with 14 bases between. The CDR3 length is 14 residues. CDR3 DNA: TGCAGTGCTAGAGATCAAACAGGGCTAAACGAGCAGTACTTC. This translates into CSARDQTGLNEQYF.

Comments on this clonotype: This may arise from a read error, as a much more abundant clone is one base away. Lacking the conserved final phenylalanine or tryptophan, this CDR3 likely reflects a read error. The J gene is TRBJ2-1, the V gene TRBV7-2; no firm D call. V lost 3 bases and J lost 7, with 7 bases in between. The CDR3 spans 12 residues. Germline V gene sequence: CDR1 SGHTA, CDR2 FQGNSA. The CDR3 DNA reads TGTGCCAGCAGCTTCAGCCGGAATGAGCAGTTCGTC. As protein: CASSFSRNEQFV.

This rearrangement joins TRBV7-2 to TRBJ2-2, with 10 bases that match TRBD1. Trimming removed 5 bases from V and 3 bases from J; junction bases left unmatched: 6. CDR1 and CDR2 from the germline V gene are SGHTA and FQGNSA. The CDR3 runs to 16 residues. The DNA of the CDR3 is TGTGCCAGCAGCCTAAGACAGGGGGCTTACACCGGGGAGCTGTTTTTT. It specifies CASSLRQGAYTGELFF.

As to this clonotype: A much bigger clone sits one base away, suggesting this may be a read error. V is TRBV5-5 and J is TRBJ2-7, with unresolved D. This CDR3 is 14 amino acids long. The V gene lost 1 base and the J gene lost 3 bases, with 11 bases spanning the gap. Germline V gene data show CDR1 as SGHKS and CDR2 as YYEKEE (reference sequence). CDR3 loop: CASSLYSSGYEQYF. In DNA, the CDR3 is TGTGCCAGCAGCTTGTACAGTTCCGGCTACGAGCAGTACTTC.

This clonotype appeared a few times. The chain has TRBV20-1 and TRBJ2-5, with D maybe TRBD1 (6 bases). With 3 bases removed from V and 5 bases from J, the gap between germline ends came to 16 bases. Germline V gene sequence: CDR1 DFQATT, CDR2 SNEGSKA (reference sequence). The CDR3 totals 14 residues. CDR3 sequence (DNA): TGCAGTGCTAGTCCTCAGGGGCGCCGGGAGACCCAGTACTTC. This gives the protein CSASPQGRRETQYF.

This clonotype showed up just a few times. This chain joins TRBV24-1 and TRBJ1-5; 7 bases agree with TRBD1. The junction had 4 bases not matched to a gene; V was cut back by 4 bases and J by 2 bases. This CDR3 spans 15 amino acids. CDR1 KGHDR and CDR2 SFDVKD come from the germline V gene. CDR3 region: CATSDPGQGNQPQHF. Written as DNA, the CDR3 is TGTGCCACCAGTGACCCCGGACAGGGCAATCAGCCCCAGCATTTT.

The chain is built from TRBV7-2 and TRBJ2-7; TRBD1 is a possible D gene (6 bases). Trimming took off 5 bases at V and 2 bases at J, with 16 bases between the two ends. The CDR3 spans 15 residues. Germline CDR1 is SGHTA and CDR2 is FQGNSA. The CDR3 coding sequence is TGTGCCAGCAGCCCACAGGGTGGAGAGCCCTACGAGCAGTACTTC. Residues: CASSPQGGEPYEQYF.

The chain carries TRBV19 and TRBJ1-2; 11 bases line up with TRBD1. This CDR3 comprises 16 residues. Germline trimming cut 8 bases from V and 1 base from J; bases unmatched to any gene: 9. The V gene's germline CDR1 is LNHDA and CDR2 SQIVND (reference sequence). In DNA, the CDR3 is TGTGCCAGTCGTCCCGGGACAGGGGGATATAACTATGGCTACACCTTC. It yields the protein CASRPGTGGYNYGYTF. Combining the CDR3 with reference TRBV19 and TRBJ1-2 gives the whole variable domain DGGITQSPKYLFRKEGQNVTLSCEQNLNHDAMYWYRQDPGQGLRLIYYSQIVNDFQKGDIAEGYSVSREKKESFPLTVTSAQKNPTAFYLCASRPGTGGYNYGYTFGSGTRLTVV.

As concerns this clonotype: This probably arose from a read error, given a far larger clone one base away. The CDR3 spells CASSWGQGDEKLFF. The CDR3 bases are TGCGCCAGCAGCTGGGGACAGGGGGATGAAAAACTGTTTTTT. This rearrangement joins TRBV5-1 to TRBJ1-4; 11 bases are shared with TRBD1. The V and J ends lost 3 bases and 6 bases, in that order; junction bases with no gene match: 1. Germline CDR1 and CDR2: SGHRS and YFSETQ. This CDR3 region has 14 residues.

This chain joins TRBV6-6 and TRBJ1-1; maybe TRBD1 (5 bases). The CDR3 has 16 residues. Germline lookup yields CDR1 MNHNY and CDR2 SVGAGI (reference sequence). V was shortened by 7 bases and J by 3 bases, with 21 bases between the two germline ends. CDR3 residues: CASTKEGSRTYTEAFF. The CDR3 region has the DNA TGTGCCAGCACCAAAGAGGGGTCGAGAACCTACACTGAAGCTTTCTTT.

This clonotype turned up a few times. One end of the junction does not line up with germline, which may come from a read error. The chain recombines TRBV10-3 with TRBJ2-1, with 7 nucleotides matching TRBD2. Germline CDR1 and CDR2: ENHRY and SYGVKD. The CDR3 spans 15 residues. DNA for the CDR3: TGTGCCGTCAGTGAGGAGGCTAGCGGAAAAAATGAGCAGTTCTTC. It translates to CAVSEEASGKNEQFF.

V is TRBV5-1 and J is TRBJ2-7, with 13 bases lining up with TRBD2. The CDR3 consists of 19 residues. In germline, CDR1 is SGHRS, CDR2 YFSETQ. With 0 bases clipped from V and 2 bases from J, the junction kept 11 bases outside the gene matches. The CDR3 here is CASSLESATSGGVPYEQYF. The CDR3 DNA reads as TGCGCCAGCAGCTTGGAGTCGGCTACTAGCGGGGGGGTTCCCTACGAGCAGTACTTC.

This clonotype was observed a few times. This sequence joins TRBV29-1 and TRBJ1-1; D might be TRBD1 (6 bases). Germline loops: CDR1 SQVTM, CDR2 ANQGSEA. V lost 7 bases to trimming and J lost 3 bases, with 24 bases between them. The CDR3 spans 16 residues. The CDR3 bases are TGCAGCGCCAAGAAAGGGGTTGTCAAGGGGGACACTGAAGCTTTCTTT. It encodes CSAKKGVVKGDTEAFF.

This clonotype was seen a handful of times. The chain joins TRBV20-1 to TRBJ2-2; D not certain. The germline V and J ends were trimmed by 0 bases and 3 bases, with 14 bases remaining between them. The germline V gene encodes CDR1 DFQATT and CDR2 SNEGSKA (reference sequence). CDR3 length: 16 residues. The CDR3 coding sequence is TGCAGTGCTAGAGATTACCGACACAGCTACACCGGGGAGCTGTTTTTT. It encodes CSARDYRHSYTGELFF.

In the case of this clonotype: One end of the junction does not line up with germline, which may come from a read error. This sequence joins TRBV7-8 and TRBJ1-2; tentatively, D is TRBD1 (6 bases). Germline assignment: CDR1 SGHVS and CDR2 FQNEAQ. There are 18 residues in the CDR3. CDR3 coding DNA: TGTGCCAGCAGCCCCGCAGGACAGAGCCTTGCCCCTCACTATGGTTACACCTTC. Its protein product is CASSPAGQSLAPHYGYTF. Full variable domain (missing parts from reference TRBV7-8 and TRBJ1-2): GAGVSQSPRYKVAKRGQDVALRCDPISGHVSLFWYQQALGQGPEFLTYFQNEAQLDKSGLPSDRFFAERPEGSVSTLKIQRTQQEDSAVYLCASSPAGQSLAPHYGYTFGSGTRLTVV.

This clonotype was seen repeatedly, ten times or more. The rearrangement uses TRBV5-1 and TRBJ1-1; 10 nucleotides line up with TRBD1. CDR1 and CDR2 from the germline V gene are SGHRS and YFSETQ. The CDR3 has 18 residues. V lost 1 base to trimming and J lost 0 bases; unmatched junction nucleotides: 9. CDR3 amino acids: CASSLRPPGQGLNTEAFF. The CDR3 DNA is TGCGCCAGCAGCTTGCGGCCGCCGGGACAGGGGTTGAACACTGAAGCTTTCTTT.

This clonotype is termed medium-sized. The chain couples TRBV5-1 to TRBJ2-3; 8 bases are shared with TRBD2. This CDR3 region has 17 residues. Trimming removed 3 bases from V and 2 bases from J; junction bases left unmatched: 11. CDR1 is SGHRS and CDR2 is YFSETQ in the germline V gene. Here the CDR3 DNA reads TGCGCCAGCAGCTCGCCTTTTGCGGGGGGCCCCACAGATACGCAGTATTTT. Its protein product is CASSSPFAGGPTDTQYF.

V and J are TRBV9 and TRBJ2-1, with TRBD1 as a possible D gene (6 bases). The germline gives CDR1 SGDLS, CDR2 YYNGEE. Trimming left V 4 bases short and J 3 bases short, with 14 bases between. The CDR3 runs to 15 residues. The CDR3, as DNA: TGTGCCAGCAGCCCCGGCGGACAGCTCTACAATGAGCAGTTCTTC. Its translation is CASSPGGQLYNEQFF.

In its sample, this clonotype was seen a few times. The V gene is TRBV29-1, the J gene TRBJ2-5; 13 nucleotides agree with TRBD2. J lost 11 bases, V lost 1 base, and 4 bases had no gene match. The CDR3 consists of 13 residues. Germline assignment: CDR1 SQVTM and CDR2 ANQGSEA. In nucleotides, the CDR3 is TGCAGCGTTGAAGTAACTAGCGGGAGGGCACAGTACTTC. This translates into CSVEVTSGRAQYF.

This clonotype has a count of ten or more. This chain uses TRBV6-2 or TRBV6-3 with TRBJ2-7, with D perhaps matching TRBD1 or TRBD2 (5 bases each). With 2 bases removed from V and 4 bases from J, the gap between germline ends came to 12 bases. CDR3 size: 14 residues. The germline V gene encodes CDR1 MNHEY and CDR2 SVGEGT. The CDR3 DNA follows: TGTGCCAGCAGTTACCCCGGGACCCAATACGAGCAGTACTTC. This gives the protein CASSYPGTQYEQYF.

Worth noting for this clonotype: A read error may be the cause here, since a much bigger clone is one base away. This chain links TRBV5-1 with TRBJ1-4, with 7 bases aligning to TRBD1. The germline V gene encodes CDR1 SGHRS and CDR2 YFSETQ. The CDR3 is 16 residues long. The CDR3 protein is CVSSSDRLLTNEKLFF. CDR3 bases: TGCGTCAGCAGCTCGGACAGGCTGTTGACTAATGAAAAACTGTTTTTT.

This clonotype has more than one count but fewer than ten. The rearrangement uses TRBV15 and TRBJ1-6; a possible D gene is TRBD1 (6 bases). With 6 bases removed from V and 0 bases from J, the gap between germline ends came to 12 bases. The CDR3 has 16 amino acids. In germline, CDR1 is LNHNV, CDR2 YYDKDF (reference sequence). The CDR3 sequence is CATRATGSSYNSPLHF. The CDR3 nucleotides read TGTGCCACCAGGGCGACAGGAAGCTCCTATAATTCACCCCTCCACTTT. The whole variable domain, filled in from reference TRBV15 and TRBJ1-6, reads DAMVIQNPRYQVTQFGKPVTLSCSQTLNHNVMYWYQQKSSQAPKLLFHYYDKDFNNEADTPDNFQSRRPNTSFCFLDIRSPGLGDTAMYLCATRATGSSYNSPLHFGNGTRLTVT.

The chain's CDR3 is CASSAGTSGITQYF. CDR3 DNA sequence: TGCGCCAGCAGTGCCGGGACTAGCGGGATCACCCAGTACTTC. This chain connects TRBV10-2 to TRBJ2-7, with 13 nucleotides matching TRBD2. The germline V gene encodes CDR1 WSHSY and CDR2 SAAADI. V lost 4 bases and J lost 10; bases outside the gene matches: 7. The CDR3 runs 14 residues.

The rearrangement uses TRBV4-3 and TRBJ2-5; 7 bases are shared with TRBD2. This CDR3 spans 15 amino acids. Germline values: CDR1 LGHNA, CDR2 YSLEER. Trimming at V came to 0 bases and at J to 5 bases, leaving 6 bases not matched to a gene. The CDR3 sequence: CASSQEGLVSETQYF. The CDR3 DNA reads as TGCGCCAGCAGCCAAGAAGGACTAGTCTCGGAGACCCAGTACTTC.

In regard to this clonotype: A much larger clonotype is one base distant, so this may be a read error. The genes are TRBV29-1 and TRBJ2-7, with D perhaps TRBD2 (5 bases). CDR1 SQVTM and CDR2 ANQGSEA come from the germline V gene. There are 13 residues in the CDR3. This CDR3 is CNVGLANSYEQYF. In DNA form, the CDR3 reads TGCAACGTTGGATTAGCGAATTCCTACGAGCAGTACTTC.

The genes are TRBV20-1 and TRBJ1-1, with 7 bases fitting TRBD1. Germline loops: CDR1 DFQATT, CDR2 SNEGSKA (reference sequence). The CDR3 consists of 12 residues. V gave up 5 bases and J gave up 3 bases; unmatched junction bases: 3. The CDR3 bases are TGCAGTGCTGGGGGACAGTACACTGAAGCTTTCTTT. Protein: CSAGGQYTEAFF.

The sample holds many counts of this clonotype. The CDR3 is CASSPQGAAYSYEQYF. CDR3 nucleotide sequence: TGTGCCAGCTCACCACAGGGGGCCGCATACTCCTACGAGCAGTACTTC. This chain joins TRBV18 and TRBJ2-7; 7 bases agree with TRBD1. The CDR3 loop spans 16 amino acids. V lost 1 base to trimming and J lost 0 bases; unmatched junction nucleotides: 6. Germline CDR1 reads KGHSH; CDR2 reads LQKENI.